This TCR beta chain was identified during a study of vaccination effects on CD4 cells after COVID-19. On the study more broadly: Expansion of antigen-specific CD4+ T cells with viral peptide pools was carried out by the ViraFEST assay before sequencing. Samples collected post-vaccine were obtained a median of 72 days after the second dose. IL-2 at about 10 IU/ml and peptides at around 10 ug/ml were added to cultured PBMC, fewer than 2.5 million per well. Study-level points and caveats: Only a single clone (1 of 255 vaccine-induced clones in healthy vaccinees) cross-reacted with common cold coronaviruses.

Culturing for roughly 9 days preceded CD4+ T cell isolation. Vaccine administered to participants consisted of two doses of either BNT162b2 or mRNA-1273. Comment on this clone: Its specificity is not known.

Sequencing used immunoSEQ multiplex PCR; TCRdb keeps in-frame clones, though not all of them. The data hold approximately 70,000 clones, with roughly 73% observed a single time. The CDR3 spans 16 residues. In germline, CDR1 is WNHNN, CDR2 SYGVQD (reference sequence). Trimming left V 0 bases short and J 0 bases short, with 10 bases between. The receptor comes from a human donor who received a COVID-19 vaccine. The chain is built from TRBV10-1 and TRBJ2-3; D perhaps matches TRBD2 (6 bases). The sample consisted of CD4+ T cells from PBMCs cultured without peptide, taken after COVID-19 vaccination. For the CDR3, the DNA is TGCGCCAGCAGTGAGTCTATGGGACTGAGCACAGATACGCAGTATTTT. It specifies CASSESMGLSTDTQYF.